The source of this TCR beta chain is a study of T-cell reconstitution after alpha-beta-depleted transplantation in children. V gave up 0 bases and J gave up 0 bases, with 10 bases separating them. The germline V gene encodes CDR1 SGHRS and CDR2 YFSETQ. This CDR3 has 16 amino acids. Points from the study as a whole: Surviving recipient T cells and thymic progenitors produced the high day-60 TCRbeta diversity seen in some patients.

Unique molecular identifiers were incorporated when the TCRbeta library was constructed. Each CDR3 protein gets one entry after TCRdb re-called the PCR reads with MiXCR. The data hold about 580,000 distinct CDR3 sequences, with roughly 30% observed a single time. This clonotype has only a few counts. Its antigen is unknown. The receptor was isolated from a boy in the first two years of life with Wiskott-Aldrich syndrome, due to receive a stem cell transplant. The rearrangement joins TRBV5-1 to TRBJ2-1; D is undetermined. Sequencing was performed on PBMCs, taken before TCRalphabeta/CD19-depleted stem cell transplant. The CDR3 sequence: CASSLVGPSSYNEQFF. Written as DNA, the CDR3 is TGCGCCAGCAGCTTGGTGGGCCCAAGCTCCTACAATGAGCAGTTCTTC.